The 20 T cell receptor beta chains below come from one sample, sequenced in a study of shared clonotypes between healthy human individuals. Some clones are missing from TCRdb's copy, which holds only in-frame ones; the method was immunoSEQ multiplex PCR. The sample has 470,000 or so clones; around 73% are singletons. What was sequenced was PBMCs. These receptors all come from a woman between 40 and 50 years old in good health. Some clones in this sample may be carry-over from other donors' samples.

The rearrangement links TRBV11-2 to TRBJ2-2; D gene uncertain. V lost 1 base and J lost 6, with 9 bases in between. The CDR3 totals 14 residues. The germline V gene has CDR1 SGHAT and CDR2 FQNNGV. This CDR3 is CASSLVAAPGELFF. The CDR3 nucleotides are TGTGCCAGCAGCTTAGTGGCAGCCCCCGGGGAGCTGTTTTTT.

The V call is TRBV5-1, the J call TRBJ2-7; TRBD2 aligns across 10 bases. The CDR3 is 13 residues long. Losses at the gene ends were 4 bases for V and 6 bases for J; bases not matched to a gene: 4. CDR1 SGHRS and CDR2 YFSETQ come from the germline V gene. In DNA form, the CDR3 reads TGCGCCAGCAGCGCTAGCGGGAGAGGCGAGCAGTACTTC. It translates to CASSASGRGEQYF.

Only one count was recorded for this clone. V usage is TRBV7-2 and J usage is TRBJ2-5; 10 nucleotides match TRBD2. Germline trimming cut 2 bases from V and 5 bases from J; bases unmatched to any gene: 11. The CDR3 spans 17 residues. Germline V gives CDR1 SGHTA, CDR2 FQGNSA. Here the CDR3 reads CASSLPGLAGVSETQYF. As DNA, the CDR3 is TGTGCCAGCAGCTTACCGGGTCTAGCGGGAGTGAGTGAGACCCAGTACTTC.

The V and J genes are TRBV7-2 and TRBJ2-1, with TRBD2 as a possible D gene (5 bases). Trimming cost V 0 bases and J 12 bases, with 15 bases left between them. The CDR3 is 14 amino acids. Germline CDR1 SGHTA, CDR2 FQGNSA. CDR3 protein: CASSLAGGSFGQFF. In DNA form, the CDR3 reads TGTGCCAGCAGCTTAGCCGGCGGGTCCTTTGGGCAGTTCTTC.

The V call is TRBV4-1, the J call TRBJ2-5, with unresolved D. Germline V CDR1 and CDR2: MGHRA, YSYEKL. CDR3 length: 13 residues. Trimming cost V 1 base and J 6 bases, with 9 bases left between them. CDR3 region: CASSQGEAQTQYF. The CDR3 coding sequence is TGCGCCAGCAGCCAAGGCGAAGCTCAGACCCAGTACTTC.

This CDR3 reads CASSPGAGETQYF. CDR3 nucleotides: TGTGCCAGCAGCCCGGGAGCGGGGGAGACCCAGTACTTC. The chain couples TRBV7-3 to TRBJ2-5, with TRBD2 identical over 7 bases. Trimming took 5 bases from V and 5 from J; bases not matched to a gene: 5. Per the germline V gene, CDR1 is SGHTA and CDR2 is FQGTGA. The CDR3 consists of 13 residues.

This clone was observed a handful of times. The chain is built from TRBV7-6 and TRBJ2-7, with a weak D call TRBD2 (6 bases). V gave up 0 bases and J gave up 2 bases, with 11 bases separating them. The CDR3 has 15 amino acids. Germline V gives CDR1 SGHVS, CDR2 FNYEAQ. The CDR3 reads CASSLALGGTYEQYF. Written as DNA, the CDR3 is TGTGCCAGCAGCTTAGCACTAGGCGGGACCTACGAGCAGTACTTC. The entire variable domain, with the rest obtained from reference TRBV7-6 and TRBJ2-7, is as follows: GAGVSQSPRYKVTKRGQDVALRCDPISGHVSLYWYRQALGQGPEFLTYFNYEAQQDKSGLPNDRFSAERPEGSISTLTIQRTEQRDSAMYRCASSLALGGTYEQYFGPGTRLTVT.

V gene TRBV27 combines with J gene TRBJ2-1; no reliable D call. V gave up 2 bases and J gave up 11 bases, with 10 bases separating them. Germline CDR1 MNHEY, CDR2 SMNVEV (reference sequence). The length of the CDR3 is 12 residues. This CDR3 is CASSLVGLQQFF. DNA of the CDR3: TGTGCCAGCAGTTTAGTCGGCCTCCAGCAGTTCTTC.

The chain uses TRBV10-3 and TRBJ2-7; 7 nucleotides line up with TRBD1. Per germline, CDR1 ENHRY and CDR2 SYGVKD. The V and J ends lost 8 bases and 3 bases, in that order; junction bases with no gene match: 4. The CDR3 spans 12 residues. CDR3 sequence reads: CAIGTAVYEQYF. The CDR3 DNA reads TGTGCCATCGGGACAGCAGTCTACGAGCAGTACTTC.

This clone was picked up one time. V is TRBV7-3 and J is TRBJ2-7, with D perhaps matching TRBD1 or TRBD2 (7 bases each). This CDR3 is 14 amino acids long. V was clipped by 5 bases and J by 3 bases, with 14 bases between them. In germline, CDR1 is SGHTA, CDR2 FQGTGA. DNA of the CDR3: TGTGCCAGCAGCCCCCAGGGGGGGGACTACGAGCAGTACTTC. It specifies CASSPQGGDYEQYF.

The chain uses TRBV28 and TRBJ1-2, with D perhaps matching TRBD1 (6 bases). The CDR3 contains 13 residues. Trimming removed 8 bases from V and 4 bases from J, with 14 bases in between. From germline, CDR1 is MDHEN and CDR2 SYDVKM. The CDR3 protein is CASSPGGIYGYTF. The CDR3 DNA reads TGTGCCAGCTCCCCCGGGGGCATCTATGGCTACACCTTC.

The rearrangement uses TRBV11-2 and TRBJ2-7; weak D call: TRBD1 (5 bases). Trimming took 5 bases from V and 3 from J, leaving 8 bases between them. The CDR3 runs to 12 residues. Germline V gene lookup returns CDR1 SGHAT and CDR2 FQNNGV. For the CDR3, the DNA is TGTGCCAGCAGCGATCAGGGCTACGAGCAGTACTTC. Translation gives CASSDQGYEQYF.

J is TRBJ2-4 and V is TRBV7-8, with 13 nucleotides matching TRBD2. The J segment lost 7 bases and the V segment lost 5 bases, leaving 8 bases of the junction unmatched. CDR1 is SGHVS, CDR2 FQNEAQ, per germline. The CDR3 consists of 16 residues. CDR3 sequence reads: CASSLRTSGSGNIQYF. CDR3 coding DNA: TGTGCCAGCAGCCTACGGACTAGCGGGAGCGGGAACATTCAGTACTTC.

The DNA for the CDR3 is TGTGCCAGCAGTTTGGACAGGGGGATCTACAATGAGCAGTTCTTC. This translates into CASSLDRGIYNEQFF. The chain links TRBV6-1 to TRBJ2-1; 10 bases map to TRBD1. J gave up 3 bases and V 5 bases, and 4 bases lay outside the gene matches. This CDR3 spans 15 amino acids. Germline assignment: CDR1 MNHNS and CDR2 SASEGT.

This chain uses TRBV29-1 with TRBJ2-1; TRBD1 aligns across 8 bases. Per germline, CDR1 SQVTM and CDR2 ANQGSEA. The CDR3 consists of 14 residues. The J segment lost 4 bases and the V segment lost 7 bases, leaving 9 bases of the junction unmatched. CDR3 bases: TGCAGCGCCGACGACAGGGGCCCTTACAATGAGCAGTTCTTC. It translates to CSADDRGPYNEQFF.

This clone has a count of ten or more. The gene calls are TRBV7-2 and TRBJ2-1, with TRBD1 matching 9 bases. The CDR3 covers 15 residues. The ends lost 6 bases at V and 7 bases at J; junction bases unmatched: 10. Per the germline V gene, CDR1 is SGHTA and CDR2 is FQGNSA. In DNA, the CDR3 is TGTGCCAGCAGTTATCCGGGACAGGGTAGGAATGAGCAGTTCTTC. It is translated as CASSYPGQGRNEQFF.

This chain links TRBV6-5 with TRBJ2-5; 8 bases are shared with TRBD2. V lost 0 bases, J lost 4 bases, and 1 base stayed unmatched. This CDR3 is 14 amino acids long. Germline V lookup: CDR1 MNHEY, CDR2 SVGAGI. CDR3 DNA sequence: TGTGCCAGCAGTTACTCGGCGGGAGGAGAGACCCAGTACTTC. Translation gives CASSYSAGGETQYF.

The chain employs TRBV7-9 and TRBJ2-7; D is undetermined. This CDR3 comprises 13 residues. Trimming took 4 bases from V and 5 from J, leaving 12 bases between them. From germline, CDR1 is SEHNR and CDR2 FQNEAQ (reference sequence). CDR3 bases: TGTGCCAGCAGCTCCGGCCCCCGCGACGAGCAGTACTTC. It translates to CASSSGPRDEQYF.

The chain employs TRBV7-2 and TRBJ2-3, with a tentative D call TRBD1 (5 bases). The CDR3 extends over 14 amino acids. Trimming took 6 bases from V and 4 from J, leaving 14 bases between them. The V gene's germline CDR1 is SGHTA and CDR2 FQGNSA. This CDR3 is CASSSYLRADTQYF. CDR3 in DNA: TGTGCCAGCAGTTCTTACCTCAGGGCAGATACGCAGTATTTT.

This chain connects TRBV5-4 to TRBJ2-7, with D unclear. Looked up from germline, CDR1 is SGHNT and CDR2 is YYREEE (reference sequence). The CDR3 has 15 residues. Trimming pared 0 bases from V and 0 bases from J, leaving 10 bases between. The CDR3 here is CASSLGQVISYEQYF. The CDR3 bases are TGTGCCAGCAGCTTGGGGCAGGTTATCTCCTACGAGCAGTACTTC. Filled out from reference TRBV5-4 and TRBJ2-7, the complete variable domain reads ETGVTQSPTHLIKTRGQQVTLRCSSQSGHNTVSWYQQALGQGPQFIFQYYREEENGRGNFPPRFSGLQFPNYSSELNVNALELDDSALYLCASSLGQVISYEQYFGPGTRLTVT.